The rows below give T cell receptor beta chains drawn from one sample of a study of CD8 T cells in ankylosing spondylitis. MiXCR, run by TCRdb on the 5' RACE reads, gives a single entry per CDR3 protein. The repertoire includes tens of thousands of distinct CDR3 sequences, roughly 7.3% of them detected once, and approximately 8.5% sits in the top ten. The sequencing sample was made of blood, either unsorted or a sorted T cell fraction (not recorded which). Source of these receptors: a female donor with ankylosing spondylitis or in good health (not recorded which). Both conserved end residues are part of each CDR3. Each record gives: V gene, clone size, J gene, D gene, CDR3 protein, CDR3 DNA. D genes are given only for firm matches. Size is stated for part of the rows, as once, few or many counts, or as a class when the clone is expanded.

>TRBV29-1|many|TRBJ2-1|TRBD2
CSAEGLANNEQFF
TGCAGCGCTGAAGGACTAGCCAACAATGAGCAGTTCTTC
>TRBV6-1|many|TRBJ1-5|TRBD1
CASRGLQGYSNQPQHF
TGTGCCAGCAGGGGACTACAGGGGTATAGCAATCAGCCCCAGCATTTT
>TRBV30|many|TRBJ1-1|TRBD1
CACTGENTEAFF
TGTGCCTGTACAGGGGAAAACACTGAAGCTTTCTTT
>TRBV26|once|TRBJ1-2|NA
CAIGRGHQGVGIENGYTF
TGTGCCATCGGCCGCGGACACCAGGGGGTAGGCATAGAAAATGGCTACACCTTC
>TRBV7-2|many|TRBJ2-3|TRBD2
CASSLQGGGAIDTQYF
TGTGCCAGCAGCCTCCAAGGCGGGGGGGCCATAGATACGCAGTATTTT
>TRBV3-1|many|TRBJ1-3|NA
CASSQGNSGNTIYF
TGTGCCAGCAGCCAGGGCAACTCTGGAAACACCATATATTTT
>TRBV20-1|many|TRBJ2-3|NA
CSASGTEVAGATQYF
TGCAGTGCTAGCGGGACTGAAGTAGCTGGGGCTACGCAGTATTTT
>TRBV11-2|many|TRBJ1-1|NA
CASSFRDTEAFF
TGTGCCAGCAGCTTTAGGGACACTGAAGCTTTCTTT
>TRBV5-1|many|TRBJ2-5|NA
CASSLDAGTETQYF
TGCGCCAGCAGCTTGGATGCAGGGACGGAGACCCAGTACTTC
>TRBV18|many|TRBJ2-1|NA
CASSMDNEQFF
TGTGCCAGCTCGATGGACAATGAGCAGTTCTTC
>TRBV5-1|many|TRBJ2-7|TRBD1
CASSSRGQAVRYEQYF
TGCGCCAGCAGCTCCCGAGGACAGGCGGTTCGCTACGAGCAGTACTTC
>TRBV29-1|many|TRBJ2-5|TRBD1
CSTGQGSETQYF
TGCAGCACGGGACAGGGAAGTGAGACCCAGTACTTC
>TRBV5-5|many|TRBJ1-2|NA
CASSLTKYGYTF
TGTGCCAGCAGCCTGACGAAATATGGCTACACCTTC
>TRBV7-3|many|TRBJ1-6|NA
CASSSQGNSPLHF
TGTGCCAGCAGCTCTCAAGGGAATTCACCCCTCCACTTT
>TRBV28|many|TRBJ1-1|NA
CASSPTRNTEAFF
TGTGCCAGCAGTCCGACACGGAACACTGAAGCTTTCTTT
>TRBV6-1|many|TRBJ1-5|TRBD1
CASKITGDSNQPQHF
TGTGCCAGCAAGATCACAGGGGATAGCAATCAGCCCCAGCATTTT
>TRBV20-1|many|TRBJ1-1|NA
CSASGRDTEAFF
TGCAGTGCTAGTGGCAGGGACACTGAAGCTTTCTTT
>TRBV11-2|many|TRBJ2-3|TRBD2
CASSHGQGLAHTDTQYF
TGTGCCAGCAGCCACGGGCAGGGACTAGCCCACACAGATACGCAGTATTTT
>TRBV6-1|many|TRBJ1-2|TRBD1
CASSRDRGYGYTF
TGTGCCAGCAGTCGGGACAGGGGCTATGGCTACACCTTC
>TRBV6-5|many|TRBJ2-3|NA
CASSSGLDTQYF
TGTGCCAGCAGTTCAGGACTAGATACGCAGTATTTT
>TRBV20-1|many|TRBJ2-5|TRBD2
CSASLSSGQETQYF
TGCAGTGCTAGCCTGTCTAGCGGACAAGAGACCCAGTACTTC
>TRBV20-1|many|TRBJ1-5|NA
CCARDIGPASSNQPQHF
TGCTGTGCTAGAGATATAGGGCCGGCATCGAGCAATCAGCCCCAGCATTTT
>TRBV24-1|many|TRBJ2-5|NA
CATRGPQETQYF
TGTGCCACCAGGGGACCTCAAGAGACCCAGTACTTC
>TRBV4-3|many|TRBJ1-5|NA
CASSQDGTANQPQHF
TGCGCCAGCAGCCAAGATGGTACAGCAAATCAGCCCCAGCATTTT
>TRBV5-1|many|TRBJ1-2|NA
CASSTSENYGYTF
TGCGCCAGCAGCACCAGTGAGAACTATGGCTACACCTTC
>TRBV20-1|many|TRBJ2-3|TRBD2
CSAGSGAFADTQYF
TGCAGTGCCGGTAGCGGGGCGTTTGCTGATACGCAGTATTTT
>TRBV7-9|many|TRBJ2-1|NA
CASSLAKGHGSGEQFF
TGTGCCAGCAGCTTAGCGAAAGGGCATGGATCCGGTGAGCAGTTCTTC
>TRBV12-3/TRBV12-4|many|TRBJ2-5|NA
CASSYVQETQYF
TGTGCCAGCAGTTACGTCCAAGAGACCCAGTACTTC
>TRBV19|NA|TRBJ2-7|NA
CASSMWQGKSAQYF
TGTGCCAGTAGTATGTGGCAGGGTAAATCCGCGCAGTACTTC
>TRBV6-1|many|TRBJ1-1|NA
CASSLLGGVEAFF
TGTGCCAGCTCCCTTCTCGGAGGGGTTGAAGCTTTCTTT
>TRBV5-1|many|TRBJ2-3|TRBD1
CASSLVQGVADTQYF
TGCGCCAGCAGCTTGGTCCAGGGGGTGGCAGATACGCAGTATTTT
>TRBV11-2|many|TRBJ2-5|TRBD1
CASSVGQGETQYF
TGTGCCAGCAGCGTAGGACAGGGGGAGACCCAGTACTTC
>TRBV7-2|NA|TRBJ2-7|NA
CASSEGGHRPYEQYF
TGTGCCAGCAGCGAAGGCGGACATCGACCATACGAGCAGTACTTC
>TRBV20-1|many|TRBJ2-3|TRBD2
CSATRTSGGATDTQYF
TGCAGTGCTACTCGGACTAGCGGGGGAGCAACAGATACGCAGTATTTT
>TRBV6-5|NA|TRBJ1-2|TRBD1
CASSYAGQSYGYTF
TGTGCCAGCAGTTACGCGGGACAGAGCTATGGCTACACCTTC
>TRBV5-1|many|TRBJ1-1|NA
CASRSERSLTEAFF
TGCGCCAGCAGGTCGGAAAGGTCCCTCACTGAAGCTTTCTTT
>TRBV3-1|many|TRBJ1-1|NA
CASRDQGMNTEAFF
TGTGCCAGCAGAGACCAGGGTATGAACACTGAAGCTTTCTTT
>TRBV20-1|many|TRBJ2-7|NA
CSARGSSSYEQYF
TGCAGTGCTAGAGGCAGCAGCTCCTACGAGCAGTACTTC
>TRBV3-1|many|TRBJ2-4|NA
CASSRTEGAKNIQYF
TGTGCCAGCAGCCGGACGGAGGGAGCCAAAAACATTCAGTACTTC
>TRBV6-2/TRBV6-3|many|TRBJ2-7|NA
CASIENSGFYEQYF
TGTGCCAGCATAGAAAATTCAGGGTTCTACGAGCAGTACTTC
>TRBV28|many|TRBJ1-3|NA
CASRPAGNALGNTIYF
TGTGCCAGCAGGCCGGCCGGCAACGCTCTGGGAAACACCATATATTTT
>TRBV20-1|NA|TRBJ2-1|TRBD1
CSARADREINEQFF
TGCAGTGCTAGAGCCGACAGGGAGATAAATGAGCAGTTCTTC
>TRBV9|many|TRBJ2-5|NA
CASSDSRGGETQYF
TGTGCCAGCAGCGACTCCAGGGGCGGCGAGACCCAGTACTTC
>TRBV11-3|many|TRBJ1-1|NA
CASSSARFTEAFF
TGTGCCAGCAGCTCTGCTAGATTCACTGAAGCTTTCTTT
>TRBV6-5|many|TRBJ1-2|NA
CASSYRAPGINYGYTF
TGTGCCAGCAGTTACAGGGCCCCAGGGATCAACTATGGCTACACCTTC
>TRBV5-5|many|TRBJ2-6|NA
CASSLEQVSGANVLTF
TGTGCCAGCAGCTTGGAACAGGTCTCTGGGGCCAACGTCCTGACTTTC